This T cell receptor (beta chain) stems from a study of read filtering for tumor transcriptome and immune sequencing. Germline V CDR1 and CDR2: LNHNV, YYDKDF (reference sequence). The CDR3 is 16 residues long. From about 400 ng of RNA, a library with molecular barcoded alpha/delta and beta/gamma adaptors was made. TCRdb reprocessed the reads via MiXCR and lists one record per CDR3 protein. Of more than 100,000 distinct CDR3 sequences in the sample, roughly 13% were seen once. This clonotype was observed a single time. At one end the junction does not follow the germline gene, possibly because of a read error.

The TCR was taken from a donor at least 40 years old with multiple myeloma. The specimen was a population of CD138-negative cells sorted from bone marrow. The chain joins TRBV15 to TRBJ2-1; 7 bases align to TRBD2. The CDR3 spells CTTSSPPLADYNEQFF. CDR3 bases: TGTACCACCAGCAGCCCACCCCTAGCGGACTACAATGAGCAGTTCTTC.